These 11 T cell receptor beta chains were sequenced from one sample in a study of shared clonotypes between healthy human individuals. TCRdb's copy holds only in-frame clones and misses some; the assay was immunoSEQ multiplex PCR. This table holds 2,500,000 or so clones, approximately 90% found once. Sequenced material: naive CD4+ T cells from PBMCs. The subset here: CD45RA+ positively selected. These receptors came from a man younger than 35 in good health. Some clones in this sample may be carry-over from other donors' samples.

CDR3 residues: CASTLRDRGGAEAFF. The CDR3 region has the DNA TGTGCCAGCACCCTGAGGGACAGGGGAGGGGCTGAAGCTTTCTTT. The rearrangement uses TRBV6-1 and TRBJ1-1; the match to TRBD1 covers 10 bases. Germline V gene sequence: CDR1 MNHNS, CDR2 SASEGT. The V segment lost 7 bases and the J segment 6 bases; nucleotides outside the gene matches: 11. CDR3 length: 15 amino acids.

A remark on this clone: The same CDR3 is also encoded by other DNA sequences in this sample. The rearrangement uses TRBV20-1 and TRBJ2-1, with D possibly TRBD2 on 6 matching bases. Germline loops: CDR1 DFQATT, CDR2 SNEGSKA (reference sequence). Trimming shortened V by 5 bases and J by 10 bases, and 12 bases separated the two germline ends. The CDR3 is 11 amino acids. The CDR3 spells CSARRREEQFF. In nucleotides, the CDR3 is TGCAGTGCTCGAAGGAGGGAAGAGCAGTTCTTC.

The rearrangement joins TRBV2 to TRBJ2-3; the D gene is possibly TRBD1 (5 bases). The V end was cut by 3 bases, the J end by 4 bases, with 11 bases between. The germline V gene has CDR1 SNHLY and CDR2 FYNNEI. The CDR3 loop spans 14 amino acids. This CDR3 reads CASSDRVSADTQYF. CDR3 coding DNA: TGTGCCAGCAGTGACAGGGTGAGCGCAGATACGCAGTATTTT.

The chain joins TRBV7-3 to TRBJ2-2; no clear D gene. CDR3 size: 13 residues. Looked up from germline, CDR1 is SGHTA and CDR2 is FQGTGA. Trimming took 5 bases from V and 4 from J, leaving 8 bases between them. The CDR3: CASSDDATGELFF. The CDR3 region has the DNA TGTGCCAGCAGCGATGACGCCACCGGGGAGCTGTTTTTT.

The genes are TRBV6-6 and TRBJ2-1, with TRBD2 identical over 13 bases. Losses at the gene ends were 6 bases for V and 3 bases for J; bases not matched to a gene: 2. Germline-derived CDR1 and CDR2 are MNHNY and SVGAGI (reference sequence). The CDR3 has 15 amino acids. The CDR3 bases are TGTGCCAGCAGGGGGACTAGCGGGGACTACAATGAGCAGTTCTTC. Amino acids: CASRGTSGDYNEQFF.

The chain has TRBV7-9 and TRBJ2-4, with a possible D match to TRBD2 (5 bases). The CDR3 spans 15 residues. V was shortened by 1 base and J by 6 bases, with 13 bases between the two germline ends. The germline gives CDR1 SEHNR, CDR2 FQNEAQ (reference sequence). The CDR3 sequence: CASSLEPDGRNIQYF. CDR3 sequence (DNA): TGTGCCAGCAGCTTAGAACCTGATGGGAGAAACATTCAGTACTTC.

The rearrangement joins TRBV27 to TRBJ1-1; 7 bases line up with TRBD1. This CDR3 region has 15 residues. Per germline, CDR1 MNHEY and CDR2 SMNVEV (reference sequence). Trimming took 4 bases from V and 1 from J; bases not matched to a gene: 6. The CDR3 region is CASSSRTGSNTEAFF. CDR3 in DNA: TGTGCCAGCAGTTCCCGGACAGGTTCGAACACTGAAGCTTTCTTT.

CDR3 DNA: TGCGCCAGCAGCCCGCCTAACAGGGTTGCGACAGATACGCAGTATTTT. It yields the protein CASSPPNRVATDTQYF. The chain links TRBV4-1 to TRBJ2-3; tentatively, D is TRBD1 (6 bases). V lost 4 bases, J lost 3 bases, and 17 bases lay in between. The germline gives CDR1 MGHRA, CDR2 YSYEKL. The CDR3 consists of 16 residues.

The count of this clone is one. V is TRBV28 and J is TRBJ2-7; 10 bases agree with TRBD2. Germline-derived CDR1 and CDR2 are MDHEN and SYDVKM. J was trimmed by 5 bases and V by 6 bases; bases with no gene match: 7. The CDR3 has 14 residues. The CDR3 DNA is TGTGCCAGCAGACTAGCGGGAAACCCACACGAGCAGTACTTC. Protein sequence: CASRLAGNPHEQYF.

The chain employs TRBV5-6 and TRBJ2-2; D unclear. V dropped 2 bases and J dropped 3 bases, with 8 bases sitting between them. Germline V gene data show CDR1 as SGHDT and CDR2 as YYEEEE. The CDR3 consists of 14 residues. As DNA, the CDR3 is TGTGCCAGCAGCTTTAGGCCGGACACCGGGGAGCTGTTTTTT. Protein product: CASSFRPDTGELFF.

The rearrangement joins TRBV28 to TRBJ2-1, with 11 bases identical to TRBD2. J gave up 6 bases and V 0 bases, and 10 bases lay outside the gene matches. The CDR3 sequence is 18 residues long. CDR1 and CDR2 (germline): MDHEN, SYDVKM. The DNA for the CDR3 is TGTGCCAGCAGTTTATGGGGGCTAGCGGGAGGAGGGCCCAATGAGCAGTTCTTC. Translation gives CASSLWGLAGGGPNEQFF.